The rows below give T cell receptor beta chains drawn from one sample of a study of graft-versus-host responses after intestinal transplantation. Antigens for these TCRs are unknown. Sequenced by immunoSEQ multiplex PCR; TCRdb stores in-frame clones only, minus some. The profile covers fewer than 95,000 clones, with 90% to 95% appearing a single time and approximately 0.5% taken by the ten largest. The material sequenced was unstimulated CD8+ T cells sorted from spleen or lymph node cells, taken before intestinal transplant. The receptors originated from a human donor who received an intestinal transplant. The CDR3 runs from the conserved cysteine through the conserved F or W. D genes are given only for firm matches. Clone size is not always given. Where it is, it says once, few, many or a class for expanded clones.

d_call	v_call	j_call	clone_size	cdr3_aa	cdr3_nt
TRBD2	TRBV30	TRBJ2-2	NA	CAWSVDGASGTGELFF	TGTGCCTGGAGTGTAGACGGGGCTAGCGGCACCGGGGAGCTGTTTTTT
TRBD2	TRBV7-2	TRBJ2-1	NA	CASSSGGSSYNEQFF	TGTGCCAGCAGCAGCGGGGGGAGCTCCTACAATGAGCAGTTCTTC
NA	TRBV7-8	TRBJ2-1	NA	CASSEEWEEQFF	TGTGCCAGCAGCGAGGAGTGGGAGGAGCAGTTCTTC
NA	TRBV30	TRBJ1-1	NA	CAWIRGGANTEAFF	TGTGCCTGGATCCGAGGGGGGGCGAACACTGAAGCTTTCTTT
TRBD2	TRBV4-3	TRBJ2-1	NA	CASSQDPYSGGYNEQFF	TGCGCCAGCAGCCAAGATCCTTACAGCGGGGGTTACAATGAGCAGTTCTTC
NA	TRBV29-1	TRBJ2-7	NA	CSVVSGPYEQYF	TGCAGCGTTGTCAGTGGGCCCTACGAGCAGTACTTC
NA	TRBV7-9	TRBJ1-5	NA	CASSSTAYNQPQHF	TGTGCCAGCAGCTCGACAGCTTACAATCAGCCCCAGCATTTT
TRBD1	TRBV30	TRBJ1-2	NA	CAWSVGTGGNGYTF	TGTGCCTGGAGTGTAGGTACAGGGGGCAATGGCTACACCTTC
NA	TRBV27	TRBJ1-6	NA	CASSRFLAQNSPLHF	TGTGCCAGCAGTCGGTTTCTTGCTCAAAATTCACCCCTCCACTTT
TRBD2	TRBV23-1	TRBJ2-5	NA	CASSQSYCSAGGPLWTTTQETQYF	TGCGCCAGCAGTCAATCATATTGCTCAGCGGGAGGGCCGCTTTGGACGACCACCCAAGAGACCCAGTACTTC
NA	TRBV19	TRBJ1-1	NA	CASSIFLLNTEAFF	TGTGCCAGTAGTATATTTCTCCTGAACACTGAAGCTTTCTTT
TRBD2	TRBV9	TRBJ2-5	NA	CASSGGTSYNSQYF	TGTGCCAGCAGCGGCGGGACTAGCTATAACTCCCAGTACTTC
TRBD2	TRBV4-3	TRBJ2-1	NA	CASSQTLAAVENEQFF	TGCGCCAGCAGCCAAACACTAGCGGCGGTGGAGAATGAGCAGTTCTTC
NA	TRBV4-1	TRBJ1-1	NA	CASSQDLGLGVAFF	TGCGCCAGCAGCCAAGATCTGGGTCTAGGGGTAGCTTTCTTT
TRBD1	TRBV6-5	TRBJ1-1	NA	CASSYSASGGAFF	TGTGCCAGCAGTTACTCTGCTTCAGGGGGAGCTTTCTTT
TRBD2	TRBV10-3	TRBJ2-3	NA	CATGGGRNTDTQYF	TGTGCCACCGGCGGCGGGAGAAACACAGATACGCAGTATTTT
NA	TRBV19	TRBJ2-1	NA	CASSIQSYNEQFF	TGTGCCAGTAGTATTCAGTCCTACAATGAGCAGTTCTTC
NA	TRBV6-6	TRBJ2-1	NA	CASTFPGHLNEQFF	TGTGCCAGCACCTTTCCGGGACACCTGAATGAGCAGTTCTTC
TRBD1	TRBV7-9	TRBJ2-7	once	CASSLGLGQGYEQYF	TGTGCCAGCAGCTTAGGCCTGGGACAGGGCTACGAGCAGTACTTC
TRBD2	TRBV9	TRBJ2-7	NA	CASSERTSGPVYEQYF	TGTGCCAGCAGCGAACGTACTAGCGGGCCCGTCTACGAGCAGTACTTC
NA	TRBV19	TRBJ1-3	NA	CASQLGGNSGNTIYF	TGTGCCAGCCAACTAGGGGGAAACTCTGGAAACACCATATATTTT
NA	TRBV5-8	TRBJ1-5	NA	CASGEFPRSSQPQHF	TGTGCCAGCGGGGAGTTCCCTCGGTCAAGTCAGCCCCAGCATTTT
NA	TRBV19	TRBJ2-7	NA	CASSIGGGDYEQYF	TGTGCCAGTAGTATAGGAGGCGGAGACTACGAGCAGTACTTC
TRBD1	TRBV10-3	TRBJ2-6	NA	CAIRRTGATPGANVLTF	TGTGCCATCAGGAGGACAGGGGCAACCCCTGGGGCCAACGTCCTGACTTTC
NA	TRBV11-3	TRBJ2-1	NA	CASSPRSLRNEQFF	TGTGCCAGCAGCCCAAGGAGTTTGAGGAATGAGCAGTTCTTC
TRBD2	TRBV28	TRBJ2-1	NA	CASSSGLALNEQFF	TGTGCCAGCAGTTCGGGACTAGCTCTCAATGAGCAGTTCTTC
NA	TRBV7-6	TRBJ2-5	NA	CASSSTYPRGKETQYF	TGTGCCAGCAGCTCGACTTATCCCCGGGGGAAAGAGACCCAGTACTTC
NA	TRBV2	TRBJ2-1	once	CASESTHEQFF	TGTGCCAGCGAGTCTACGCATGAGCAGTTCTTC
TRBD1	TRBV5-4	TRBJ2-5	NA	CASSRTGVQETQYF	TGTGCCAGCAGCCGGACAGGGGTACAAGAGACCCAGTACTTC
NA	TRBV7-6	TRBJ2-6	NA	CASSSVDSPGANVLTF	TGTGCCAGCAGCTCCGTAGACAGCCCTGGGGCCAACGTCCTGACTTTC
TRBD1	TRBV13	TRBJ2-7	once	CASKRSPGDSGSYEQYF	TGTGCCAGCAAAAGAAGCCCCGGGGACAGCGGTTCCTACGAGCAGTACTTC
NA	TRBV5-6	TRBJ2-3	NA	CASSLEALGSTQYF	TGTGCCAGCAGCTTGGAAGCCTTGGGGAGCACGCAGTATTTT
TRBD1	TRBV29-1	TRBJ1-3	once	CSVQTKTGISGNTIYF	TGCAGCGTACAAACAAAGACAGGGATCTCTGGAAACACCATATATTTT
TRBD2	TRBV19	TRBJ2-1	NA	CASRGAGEYNEQFF	TGTGCCAGTAGGGGAGCGGGAGAGTACAATGAGCAGTTCTTC
TRBD1	TRBV7-9	TRBJ2-5	NA	CASSPTTDRGSGNGETQYF	TGTGCCAGCAGCCCCACCACGGACAGGGGGAGCGGGAACGGGGAGACCCAGTACTTC
TRBD1	TRBV29-1	TRBJ2-2	NA	CSVRDRGSGELFF	TGCAGCGTCCGGGACAGGGGGTCCGGGGAGCTGTTTTTT
NA	TRBV23-1	TRBJ2-7	few	CASSQGEDPYEQYF	TGCGCCAGCAGTCAGGGAGAGGATCCCTACGAGCAGTACTTC
NA	TRBV6-4	TRBJ2-5	few	CASSDGAQETQYF	TGTGCCAGCAGTGACGGGGCCCAAGAGACCCAGTACTTC
NA	TRBV5-6	TRBJ2-2	NA	CASSWLASTSGELFF	TGTGCCAGCAGCTGGCTGGCTAGTACATCCGGGGAGCTGTTTTTT
TRBD2	TRBV30	TRBJ2-5	NA	CAWSLQTSGRQETQYF	TGTGCCTGGAGCCTACAAACTAGCGGGAGACAAGAGACCCAGTACTTC
NA	TRBV4-3	TRBJ2-1	NA	CASSQGRGSYNEQFF	TGCGCCAGCAGCCAAGGTCGAGGCTCCTACAATGAGCAGTTCTTC
NA	TRBV7-2	TRBJ2-7	NA	CASSFAYEQYF	TGTGCCAGCAGTTTCGCCTACGAGCAGTACTTC
NA	TRBV5-5	TRBJ2-7	NA	CASSLGWSEQYF	TGTGCCAGCAGCCTGGGTTGGAGCGAGCAGTACTTC
NA	TRBV10-3	TRBJ2-1	NA	CAISPSDSATPYNEQFF	TGTGCCATCAGTCCCTCGGACAGCGCGACGCCTTACAATGAGCAGTTCTTC
TRBD1	TRBV7-9	TRBJ2-3	NA	CASSLWDRHTDTQYF	TGTGCCAGCAGCTTATGGGACAGGCACACAGATACGCAGTATTTT
TRBD1	TRBV27	TRBJ1-4	few	CASSPTGVGEKLFF	TGTGCCAGCAGTCCGACAGGGGTAGGGGAAAAACTGTTTTTT
NA	TRBV19	TRBJ2-1	NA	CASSIGSHYNEQFF	TGTGCCAGTAGTATAGGATCACACTACAATGAGCAGTTCTTC